One TCR beta chain is described in this entry. Its antigen is as yet unknown. Germline CDR1 is SGHNT and CDR2 is YYREEE (reference sequence). The CDR3 runs to 15 residues. Multiplex touch-down PCR amplified TRB using TRB-A and TRB-B pools in one tube. TCRdb re-called the multiplex PCR reads and gives one entry per CDR3 protein, without DNA. The sample has more than 4,000 distinct CDR3 sequences; the top ten hold more than 45%. These data are taken from a study of T cell clusters in autoimmune cytopenias. TRB was amplified from around 0.25 ug of peripheral blood genomic DNA per sample. Broader study findings: Clustering suggested that physiological T cell clusters were missing in primary autoimmune cytopenia patients.

These data also formed part of another study, on T cell repertoires in aging, cancer and after chemotherapy. Turning to that study: Age-matched healthy donors had significantly more diverse, less clonal blood TCR repertoires than untreated cancer patients. Loss of evenness, beyond lost richness, contributed to age-related TCR diversity decline in cancer patients.

Material for sequencing was peripheral blood. This sequence joins TRBV5-4 and TRBJ1-4; TCRdb's assignment of TRBD1 cannot be checked, as there is no DNA. This clonotype was obtained from a human donor in good health. The CDR3 sequence is CASSFGTDDFEKLFF.